Listed below are T cell receptor beta chains from one sample, sequenced in a study of HIV-infected patients and healthy controls. Using its own MiXCR run on the 5' RACE reads, TCRdb lists one record per CDR3 protein. The table shows fewer than 25,000 distinct CDR3 sequences, with around 10% occurring only once. Sequences were obtained from blood. These receptors were obtained from an adult in good health. CDR3s include the opening cysteine and the closing phenylalanine or tryptophan. The D gene is left open where the match is weak. Where a row states a size, it is once, few, many or the class of an expanded clone; other rows omit it.

clone_size j_call v_call d_call cdr3_aa cdr3_nt
many TRBJ2-5 TRBV10-3 TRBD1 CAISGTGVETQYF TGTGCCATCAGCGGGACAGGGGTTGAGACCCAGTACTTC
. TRBJ1-4 TRBV3-1 . CASSWGGANEKLFF TGTGCCAGCAGCTGGGGGGGCGCTAATGAAAAACTGTTTTTT
. TRBJ2-5 TRBV25-1 . CASSEFQETQYF TGTGCCAGCAGTGAGTTTCAAGAGACCCAGTACTTC
many TRBJ2-7 TRBV6-1 . CASSTRTGYGEYEQYF TGTGCCAGCAGTACCCGAACAGGGTATGGGGAATACGAGCAGTACTTC
. TRBJ2-2 TRBV3-1 . CASSHRSRYGTGELFF TGTGCCAGCAGCCACCGATCGCGTTATGGGACCGGGGAGCTGTTTTTT
many TRBJ2-3 TRBV5-1 . CASSLVGTEGTDTQYF TGCGCCAGCAGCTTGGTTGGCACTGAGGGCACAGATACGCAGTATTTT
many TRBJ2-3 TRBV11-2 TRBD2 CASRETSGGADTQYF TGTGCCAGCAGAGAAACTAGCGGGGGTGCAGATACGCAGTATTTT
few TRBJ2-3 TRBV24-1 TRBD1 CATRSGQSADTQYF TGTGCCACCAGATCGGGACAGTCGGCAGATACGCAGTATTTT
few TRBJ2-1 TRBV7-2 TRBD2 CASSKRAGGPDEQFF TGTGCCAGCAGCAAGCGTGCGGGGGGCCCCGATGAGCAGTTCTTC
few TRBJ2-2 TRBV4-2 . CASSQGREENTGELFF TGTGCCAGCAGCCAAGGCAGGGAAGAGAACACCGGGGAGCTGTTTTTT
many TRBJ1-4 TRBV11-2 TRBD1 CASSSQGARTTNEKLFF TGTGCCAGCAGCTCACAGGGGGCGCGAACAACTAATGAAAAACTGTTTTTT
many TRBJ1-4 TRBV12-3/TRBV12-4 . CASSFQATNEKLFF TGTGCCAGCAGTTTCCAAGCAACTAATGAAAAACTGTTTTTT
few TRBJ2-3 TRBV11-1 TRBD2 CASTRLAAYTDTQYF TGTGCCAGCACCCGACTAGCCGCTTACACAGATACGCAGTATTTT
many TRBJ1-4 TRBV2 . CASTENEKLFF TGTGCCAGCACTGAGAATGAAAAACTGTTTTTT
many TRBJ1-3 TRBV2 . CASSWTNSGNTIYF TGTGCCAGCAGTTGGACAAACTCTGGAAACACCATATATTTT
many TRBJ2-7 TRBV5-1 . CASSLQDYEQYF TGCGCCAGCAGCCTACAAGACTACGAGCAGTACTTC
many TRBJ2-6 TRBV6-4 TRBD1 CASSPTGDGANVLTF TGTGCCAGCAGTCCGACAGGGGACGGGGCCAACGTCCTGACTTTC
. TRBJ2-7 TRBV9 . CASSVDEGPYEQYF TGTGCCAGCAGCGTAGACGAGGGGCCCTACGAGCAGTACTTC
many TRBJ2-5 TRBV6-6 TRBD2 CASSVAGETQYF TGTGCCAGCAGTGTAGCGGGAGAGACCCAGTACTTC
few TRBJ1-1 TRBV29-1 . CSVVDADTEAFF TGCAGCGTTGTGGACGCTGACACTGAAGCTTTCTTT
medium-sized TRBJ2-2 TRBV4-3 . CASSQDLDRPTGELFF TGCGCCAGCAGCCAAGATCTGGACAGACCCACCGGGGAGCTGTTTTTT
. TRBJ2-3 TRBV28 TRBD2 CASSRTSGGAKDTQYF TGTGCCAGCAGTAGGACTAGCGGGGGGGCAAAAGATACGCAGTATTTT
few TRBJ2-3 TRBV5-1 . CASSGTGQIAQYF TGCGCCAGCAGCGGGACCGGACAGATAGCGCAGTATTTT
medium-sized TRBJ2-3 TRBV18 TRBD2 CASSPSGTNSRDTQYF TGTGCCAGCTCTCCGTCCGGGACTAACTCTCGAGATACGCAGTATTTT
many TRBJ1-1 TRBV29-1 . CSVVYSIRYMNTEAFF TGCAGCGTTGTTTATAGTATTCGGTACATGAACACTGAAGCTTTCTTT
medium-sized TRBJ2-5 TRBV21-1 . CASIRRQGRDLKVTQYF TGTGCCAGCATTCGGCGACAGGGAAGGGACTTAAAGGTGACCCAGTACTTC
many TRBJ1-2 TRBV12-3/TRBV12-4 . CASSFGTGQNGYTF TGTGCCAGCAGTTTTGGTACAGGCCAAAATGGCTACACCTTC
many TRBJ2-1 TRBV7-2 . CASSPQWGEQFF TGTGCCAGCAGCCCCCAATGGGGTGAGCAGTTCTTC
few TRBJ2-4 TRBV12-3/TRBV12-4 . CASSFWGARAKNIQYF TGTGCCAGCAGTTTTTGGGGGGCGAGGGCCAAAAACATTCAGTACTTC
many TRBJ2-1 TRBV5-1 . CASSGNRVDNEQFF TGCGCCAGCTCAGGGAACAGGGTAGACAATGAGCAGTTCTTC
many TRBJ1-5 TRBV6-5 . CASRTTGYSNQPQHF TGTGCCAGCAGGACAACAGGGTATAGCAATCAGCCCCAGCATTTT
few TRBJ1-6 TRBV19 . CASRLRDVYNSPLHF TGTGCCAGTAGACTCCGGGACGTCTATAATTCACCCCTCCACTTT
medium-sized TRBJ2-5 TRBV28 TRBD1 CASSIPGQGYEETQYF TGTGCCAGCAGTATACCGGGACAGGGATATGAAGAGACCCAGTACTTC
few TRBJ2-2 TRBV27 TRBD1 CASSWGQSAGELFF TGTGCCAGCAGTTGGGGACAGTCGGCCGGGGAGCTGTTTTTT
many TRBJ2-3 TRBV11-2 . CASSLTGGLASSTDTQYF TGTGCCAGCAGCCTGACAGGGGGACTAGCGAGTAGCACAGATACGCAGTATTTT
many TRBJ1-5 TRBV6-1 TRBD1 CASSDLIDRENQPQHF TGTGCCAGCAGTGACCTAATTGACAGGGAGAATCAGCCCCAGCATTTT
many TRBJ2-1 TRBV2 TRBD1 CASRITGDGEQFF TGTGCCAGCAGGATCACAGGGGATGGTGAGCAGTTCTTC
many TRBJ1-5 TRBV6-2/TRBV6-3 . CASSYRGARNQPQHF TGTGCCAGCAGTTATCGGGGGGCGAGGAATCAGCCCCAGCATTTT
many TRBJ2-3 TRBV10-3 TRBD2 CAISEYSDQLAGALGDTQYF TGTGCCATCAGTGAATATTCCGACCAGCTAGCGGGAGCCCTGGGAGATACGCAGTATTTT
many TRBJ1-1 TRBV19 . CASSSGGTPNNF TGTGCCAGTAGTTCGGGGGGGACACCAAACAACTTT
. TRBJ1-4 TRBV28 . CASGVPNEKLFF TGTGCCAGCGGGGTTCCGAATGAAAAACTGTTTTTT
many TRBJ2-4 TRBV6-2/TRBV6-3 . CASSPFAGLGNIQYF TGTGCCAGCAGCCCCTTTGCGGGCCTTGGTAACATTCAGTACTTC
medium-sized TRBJ2-6 TRBV28 . CASSFWGSGANVLTF TGTGCCAGCAGTTTCTGGGGATCTGGGGCCAACGTCCTGACTTTC
many TRBJ2-5 TRBV5-1 . CASSFGSGQETQYF TGCGCCAGCAGCTTTGGGTCAGGGCAAGAGACCCAGTACTTC
many TRBJ1-1 TRBV4-1 TRBD1 CASSHNSLTGMGTEAFF TGCGCCAGCAGCCACAACTCGCTGACAGGGATGGGCACTGAAGCTTTCTTT
medium-sized TRBJ1-1 TRBV18 TRBD1 CASSPQNQGARGYTEAFF TGTGCCAGCTCACCCCAAAATCAGGGGGCGAGAGGATACACTGAAGCTTTCTTT
many TRBJ2-5 TRBV9 TRBD2 CASSVEGAGVQETQYF TGTGCCAGCAGCGTAGAAGGAGCGGGAGTTCAAGAGACCCAGTACTTC
few TRBJ2-3 TRBV6-1 TRBD2 CASSEDFSGSLKDTQYF TGTGCCAGCAGTGAAGATTTTAGCGGGAGTTTAAAAGATACGCAGTATTTT
. TRBJ1-6 TRBV5-5 TRBD1 CASSRVGTAYNSPLHF TGTGCCAGCAGTCGCGTCGGGACAGCGTATAATTCACCCCTCCACTTT
few TRBJ2-7 TRBV6-1 TRBD1 CASSEGQGGVYEQYF TGTGCCAGCAGTGAGGGACAGGGGGGTGTCTACGAGCAGTACTTC
many TRBJ2-3 TRBV5-1 TRBD2 CASSNLAGGLSTDTQYF TGCGCCAGCAGTAATCTAGCGGGGGGCCTAAGCACAGATACGCAGTATTTT